The rows below give T cell receptor beta chains drawn from one sample of a study of blood T cell repertoires in COVID-19. Some clones are missing from TCRdb's copy, which holds only in-frame ones; the method was immunoSEQ multiplex PCR. The data show around 55,000 clones, just over 90% seen once. The sequenced material came from peripheral blood. Receptors originate from a man aged 35-49 years with acute or convalescent COVID-19. Each CDR3 is given with its conserved first and last residue. A D gene is named only where the DNA matches it firmly. Part of the rows lack a size; the others show once, few, many or a class for expanded clones.

V,size,J,D,DNA,CDR3
TRBV7-2,-,TRBJ1-2,TRBD1,TGTGCCAGCAGCTTAGTAGCGACAGGGGAAGGCTACACCTTC,CASSLVATGEGYTF
TRBV6-5,-,TRBJ1-2,TRBD1,TGTGCCAGCAGTCCTGGACAGGGCGGTGGCTACACCTTC,CASSPGQGGGYTF
TRBV12-3/TRBV12-4,-,TRBJ2-5,-,TGTGCCAGCAGTATCAGGGATGGGGAGACCCAGTACTTC,CASSIRDGETQYF
TRBV10-3,-,TRBJ1-1,-,TGTGCCGCCAGCTCACAACAGGGTAGGAAGACTGAAGCTTTCTTT,CAASSQQGRKTEAFF
TRBV6-1,-,TRBJ1-2,-,TGTGCCAGCAGTGAGGGGCCAGGGAGGGATGGCTACACCTTC,CASSEGPGRDGYTF
TRBV4-2,-,TRBJ2-2,TRBD1,TGTGCCAGCAGCCAAGACCCGGGACAGGGGGCGCATGCCGGGGAGCTGTTTTTT,CASSQDPGQGAHAGELFF
TRBV6-1,-,TRBJ1-1,TRBD1,TGTGCCAGCAGTGAACAGACCGGGACAGATAACACTGAAGCTTTCTTT,CASSEQTGTDNTEAFF
TRBV12-5,-,TRBJ2-3,-,TGTGCTAGTGGTTTGACCCTCGAGACAGGGCAGTATTTT,CASGLTLETGQYF
TRBV7-6,-,TRBJ2-1,TRBD2,TGTGCCAGCAGCTTAGGCCCAGCGGGAGGGTCCAATGAGCAGTTCTTC,CASSLGPAGGSNEQFF
TRBV6-2/TRBV6-3,-,TRBJ1-2,TRBD1,TGTGCCAGCAGCCCTAGGACAGGGTTATGGTATGGCTACACCTTC,CASSPRTGLWYGYTF
TRBV2,-,TRBJ2-1,TRBD2,TGTGCCAGCAGGGCTAGCGGGGCCCGGGAGGGAGAGCAGTTCTTC,CASRASGAREGEQFF
TRBV2,-,TRBJ1-2,TRBD1,TGTGCCAGCAGTCAAGACAGGGGCTATGGCTACACCTTC,CASSQDRGYGYTF
TRBV6-6,-,TRBJ1-2,TRBD1,TGTGCCAGCAGCTCACAGGGGATCTATGGCTACACCTTC,CASSSQGIYGYTF
TRBV12-3/TRBV12-4,-,TRBJ1-1,-,TGTGCCAGCAGTTTAACCGATCAGGGTGAAGCTTTCTTT,CASSLTDQGEAFF
TRBV5-5,once,TRBJ2-5,-,TGTGCCAGCAGCTTGGCCCTCAACGGGGGTCGTGAGACCCAGTACTTC,CASSLALNGGRETQYF
TRBV19,-,TRBJ2-2,TRBD2,TGTGCCAGTAGTACTAGCGGGAGCACCGGGGAGCTGTTTTTT,CASSTSGSTGELFF
TRBV25-1,-,TRBJ1-6,-,TGTGCCAGCAGTGAATACCCGGGTTCACCCCTCCACTTT,CASSEYPGSPLHF
TRBV24-1,-,TRBJ2-3,-,TGTGCCACCAGTGATCCGGGAACAAACGGGTATACGCAGTATTTT,CATSDPGTNGYTQYF
TRBV12-5,-,TRBJ1-3,-,TGTGCTAGTGGTTTGGACAGGGATGGCGGAAACACCATATATTTT,CASGLDRDGGNTIYF
TRBV6-2/TRBV6-3,-,TRBJ2-7,-,TGTGCCAGCAGTTACTCTAAAGCCAGGGGTTACTCCTACGAGCAGTACTTC,CASSYSKARGYSYEQYF
TRBV5-1,-,TRBJ1-1,TRBD1,TGCGCCAGCGGCGACAGGGATAACACTGAAGCTTTCTTT,CASGDRDNTEAFF
TRBV7-9,few,TRBJ1-5,-,TGTGCCAGCAGTCCAGGTAACAGCAATCAGCCCCAGCATTTT,CASSPGNSNQPQHF
TRBV12-3/TRBV12-4,-,TRBJ1-5,TRBD1,TGTGCCAGCAGCACAGGGGGCCATCAGCCCCAGCATTTT,CASSTGGHQPQHF
TRBV10-2,-,TRBJ2-3,TRBD2,TGCGCCAGCAGTGAGTCGATTCTAGCGGGAGGGGTCCCGCGGGCCCCAGATACGCAGTATTTT,CASSESILAGGVPRAPDTQYF
TRBV19,-,TRBJ1-4,TRBD1,TGTGCCAGTAGTACAGCGGGACAGGGGATACTTTTCGAAAAACTGTTTTTT,CASSTAGQGILFEKLFF
TRBV19,-,TRBJ2-1,TRBD2,TGTGCCACTCACAGGGTAGCGGGGGATTACAATGAGCAGTTCTTC,CATHRVAGDYNEQFF
TRBV6-5,-,TRBJ2-2,TRBD2,TGTGCCAGCCGGGCCAGCGGGAGTCCCGGGGAGCTGTTTTTT,CASRASGSPGELFF
TRBV10-3,-,TRBJ2-7,TRBD2,TGTGCCAGCAGGGAACTAGCGGGACCAAACTACGAGCAGTACTTC,CASRELAGPNYEQYF
TRBV4-2,few,TRBJ1-1,-,TGTGCCAGCAGCCAAGTGGACAGACCGAACACTGAAGCTTTCTTT,CASSQVDRPNTEAFF
TRBV2,few,TRBJ1-2,TRBD1,TGTGCCAGCACCCCCCAGGGGGACTATGGCTACACCTTC,CASTPQGDYGYTF
TRBV27,-,TRBJ1-4,-,TGTGCCAGCAGTTCTCACCGGGACACCCATGAAAAACTGTTTTTT,CASSSHRDTHEKLFF
TRBV6-5,-,TRBJ1-2,-,TGTGCCAGCAGCCGCACAGCTAACTATGGCTACACCTTC,CASSRTANYGYTF
TRBV7-4,-,TRBJ2-3,TRBD2,TGTGCCAGCTCGGGACTAGCAGATACGCAGTATTTT,CASSGLADTQYF
TRBV18,-,TRBJ2-2,-,TGTGCCAGCTCACCAATCGGGACTGGGTGGACCGGGGAGCTGTTTTTT,CASSPIGTGWTGELFF